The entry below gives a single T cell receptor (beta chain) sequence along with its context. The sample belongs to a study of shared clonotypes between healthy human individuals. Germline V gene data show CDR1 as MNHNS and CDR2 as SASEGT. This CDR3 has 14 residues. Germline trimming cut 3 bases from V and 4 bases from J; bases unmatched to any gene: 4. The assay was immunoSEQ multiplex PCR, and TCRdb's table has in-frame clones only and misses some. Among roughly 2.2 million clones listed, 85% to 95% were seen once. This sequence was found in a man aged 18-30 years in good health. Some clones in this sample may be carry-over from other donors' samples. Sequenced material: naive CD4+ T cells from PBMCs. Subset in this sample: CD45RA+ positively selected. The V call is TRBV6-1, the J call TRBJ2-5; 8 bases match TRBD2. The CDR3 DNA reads TGTGCCAGCAGTGAGGCCGGGAGGGCAGAGACCCAGTACTTC. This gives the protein CASSEAGRAETQYF.